The clone carrying this TCR beta chain was counted ten times or more. The V end lost 5 bases, the J end lost 0 bases, and 10 bases lay between the germline ends. Germline lookup yields CDR1 SGHTA and CDR2 FQGTGA. The CDR3 contains 15 residues. Documented time point: newly diagnosed GD, antithyroid drugs for less than 3 months. The authors made the TCR library using RNA they extracted from PBMCs. This entry comes from a study of regulatory T cells in long-lasting Graves disease. Relying on iRepertoire HTBI primers and Arm-PCR of CDR3 regions, the team built TCR beta libraries. TCRdb redid the calling of the multiplex PCR reads with MiXCR, one entry per CDR3 protein. The sample contains roughly 380,000 distinct CDR3 sequences, roughly a sixth of which appear only once. This sample was also put to use in a study of T cells in Graves' hyperthyroidism and ophthalmopathy.

This specimen was peripheral blood mononuclear cells (PBMCs), taken at new diagnosis, from a patient treated with antithyroid drugs. The clonotype comes from a man in his forties with Graves disease. The rearrangement links TRBV7-3 to TRBJ2-2; D is unclear. The CDR3 DNA reads TGTGCCAGCAGCCCGGCCACAGCGAACACCGGGGAGCTGTTTTTT. Protein: CASSPATANTGELFF.